The rows below give T cell receptor beta chains drawn from one sample of a study of cytomegalovirus exposure and HLA in healthy donors. Assay used: immunoSEQ multiplex PCR; TCRdb lists only in-frame clones, some missing. The sample records 90,000 to 150,000 clones, around 80% being singletons. The sample comprised PBMCs. These receptors originate from a man aged 50 to 60 in good health and CMV-seronegative. The CDR3 runs from the conserved cysteine through the conserved F or W. Each record gives: D gene, V gene, J gene, clone size, CDR3 protein, CDR3 DNA. D genes are given only for firm matches. The size entry is marked missing in some rows and otherwise reads once, few, many or a size class.

d_gene: NA; v_gene: TRBV7-7; j_gene: TRBJ1-5; abundance: few; CDR3aa: CASSLSVNQPQHF; CDR3nt: TGTGCTAGCAGCTTGTCAGTCAATCAGCCCCAGCATTTT
d_gene: TRBD2; v_gene: TRBV10-3; j_gene: TRBJ2-3; abundance: NA; CDR3aa: CAISPPGTSGSFSPDTQYF; CDR3nt: TGTGCCATCAGTCCTCCGGGGACTAGCGGGAGTTTCTCGCCAGATACGCAGTATTTT
d_gene: TRBD1; v_gene: TRBV18; j_gene: TRBJ1-1; abundance: NA; CDR3aa: CASSPTKQGATEAFF; CDR3nt: TGTGCCAGCTCACCAACAAAACAGGGGGCGACTGAAGCTTTCTTT
d_gene: TRBD2; v_gene: TRBV29-1; j_gene: TRBJ2-5; abundance: NA; CDR3aa: CSVEGQREGLETQYF; CDR3nt: TGCAGCGTTGAAGGCCAGCGGGAGGGCTTGGAGACCCAGTACTTC
d_gene: TRBD1; v_gene: TRBV4-3; j_gene: TRBJ2-1; abundance: NA; CDR3aa: CASSPRDRVGNEQFF; CDR3nt: TGCGCCAGCAGCCCCAGGGACAGGGTAGGAAATGAGCAGTTCTTC
d_gene: TRBD1; v_gene: TRBV19; j_gene: TRBJ1-4; abundance: NA; CDR3aa: CARGTARDEKLFF; CDR3nt: TGTGCCAGGGGGACAGCGAGGGATGAAAAACTGTTTTTT
d_gene: TRBD1; v_gene: TRBV5-4; j_gene: TRBJ1-3; abundance: NA; CDR3aa: CASSLVSQGSNTIYF; CDR3nt: TGTGCCAGCAGCTTGGTGTCACAGGGGTCAAACACCATATATTTT
d_gene: NA; v_gene: TRBV15; j_gene: TRBJ2-3; abundance: NA; CDR3aa: CATSSHKRQDTDTQYF; CDR3nt: TGTGCCACCAGCAGTCACAAACGACAGGACACAGATACGCAGTATTTT
d_gene: NA; v_gene: TRBV7-8; j_gene: TRBJ2-7; abundance: NA; CDR3aa: CASVGGGMARRPYEQYF; CDR3nt: TGTGCCAGCGTAGGCGGTGGTATGGCGCGGCGTCCCTACGAGCAGTACTTC
d_gene: NA; v_gene: TRBV5-4; j_gene: TRBJ2-7; abundance: NA; CDR3aa: CASSASLLEGQYF; CDR3nt: TGTGCCAGCAGCGCCTCGCTTCTGGAGGGGCAGTACTTC
d_gene: TRBD1; v_gene: TRBV6-5; j_gene: TRBJ1-5; abundance: NA; CDR3aa: CASSYDREGNQPQHF; CDR3nt: TGTGCCAGCAGTTACGACAGGGAGGGCAATCAGCCCCAGCATTTT